Shown below are 22 T cell receptor beta chains from a single sample sequenced in a study of graft-versus-host responses after intestinal transplantation. The table came from immunoSEQ multiplex PCR; TCRdb's copy has only in-frame clones and leaves some out. The sample carries about 6,800 clones, 26% recorded once. The material was alloreactive CD4+ T cells from a mixed lymphocyte reaction culture, obtained before intestinal transplant. Stated subset: CFSE-low proliferating T cells sorted from roughly six-day pre-transplant mixed lymphocyte reaction (GvH or HvG direction). The origin of the receptors is a human patient who received an intestinal transplant.

This sequence joins TRBV5-4 and TRBJ2-4, with D unclear. This CDR3 spans 17 amino acids. Germline CDR1 reads SGHNT; CDR2 reads YYREEE (reference sequence). The germline V and J ends were trimmed by 2 bases and 0 bases, with 15 bases remaining between them. Here the CDR3 reads CASSFRSQSLAKNIQYF. CDR3 sequence (DNA): TGTGCCAGCAGCTTCAGGAGTCAGAGCCTAGCCAAAAACATTCAGTACTTC.

This clone is labeled medium-sized. The rearrangement links TRBV7-9 to TRBJ2-6; D uncertain. The V gene lost 5 bases and the J gene lost 0 bases, with 20 bases spanning the gap. The CDR3 extends over 19 amino acids. The V gene's germline CDR1 is SEHNR and CDR2 FQNEAQ (reference sequence). CDR3 loop: CASSTRGDFPSSGANVLTF. The CDR3 nucleotides read TGTGCCAGCAGCACCCGAGGAGACTTCCCAAGCTCTGGGGCCAACGTCCTGACTTTC. Combining the CDR3 with reference TRBV7-9 and TRBJ2-6 gives the whole variable domain DTGVSQNPRHKITKRGQNVTFRCDPISEHNRLYWYRQTLGQGPEFLTYFQNEAQLEKSRLLSDRFSAERPKGSFSTLEIQRTEQGDSAMYLCASSTRGDFPSSGANVLTFGAGSRLTVL.

The V gene is TRBV27, the J gene TRBJ2-5, with a tentative D call TRBD2 (6 bases). The CDR3 is made up of 15 amino acids. Trimming stripped 4 bases from V and 2 bases from J, with 14 bases between. CDR1 is MNHEY and CDR2 is SMNVEV in the germline V gene (reference sequence). The CDR3, as DNA: TGTGCCAGCAGTTCCCTCGGGGGATTGCAAGAGACCCAGTACTTC. Translating it yields CASSSLGGLQETQYF.

To note about this clone: As the CDR3 is not closed by the conserved phenylalanine or tryptophan, this likely results from a read error. The gene calls are TRBV5-6 and TRBJ1-1; D remains unclear. Germline CDR1 reads SGHDT; CDR2 reads YYEEEE. Trimming pared 0 bases from V and 0 bases from J, leaving 6 bases between. This CDR3 contains 14 residues. CDR3 DNA sequence: TGTGCCAGCAGCTTGGTCACGATGAACACTGAAGCTTTCTCT. It translates to CASSLVTMNTEAFS.

This clone was detected a few times. The V gene is TRBV6-1, the J gene TRBJ2-7, with 13 bases identical to TRBD2. The CDR3 covers 15 residues. Germline V lookup: CDR1 MNHNS, CDR2 SASEGT. Trimming removed 5 bases from V and 6 bases from J; junction bases left unmatched: 7. Here the CDR3 DNA reads TGTGCCAGCAGTTCACTAGCGGGAGGGCCGTCCGAGCAGTACTTC. Protein: CASSSLAGGPSEQYF.

The V call is TRBV6-9, the J call TRBJ1-4; D gene ambiguous. The CDR3 consists of 11 residues. CDR1 is MNHGY and CDR2 is SVAAGI in the germline V gene. The ends were cut back, 6 bases at V and 6 bases at J, with 5 bases in the middle. CDR3 residues: CASSSYEKLFF. Written as DNA, the CDR3 is TGTGCCAGCAGCTCCTATGAAAAACTGTTTTTT.

V is TRBV9 and J is TRBJ2-3; 8 positions match TRBD2. The CDR3 covers 15 residues. V lost 0 bases to trimming and J lost 8 bases; unmatched junction nucleotides: 8. Germline CDR1 and CDR2: SGDLS and YYNGEE. The CDR3 here is CASSVVGTRAGTQYF. The CDR3 bases are TGTGCCAGCAGCGTAGTGGGGACTAGAGCCGGTACGCAGTATTTT.

This chain links TRBV5-5 with TRBJ2-7; TRBD2 matches at 8 bases. The length of the CDR3 is 18 residues. With 4 bases clipped from V and 0 bases from J, the junction kept 15 bases outside the gene matches. The germline V gene encodes CDR1 SGHKS and CDR2 YYEKEE (reference sequence). CDR3: CASSQDLAGAPSSYEQYF. The CDR3 DNA is TGTGCCAGCAGCCAAGATCTAGCGGGCGCCCCGAGCTCCTACGAGCAGTACTTC.

In its sample, this clone was seen a few times. V usage is TRBV30 and J usage is TRBJ2-5; D is possibly TRBD1 (5 bases). This CDR3 contains 12 residues. Looked up from germline, CDR1 is GTSNPN and CDR2 is SVGIG (reference sequence). Trimming pared 2 bases from V and 5 bases from J, leaving 9 bases between. The CDR3 reads CAWSSGWETQYF. The CDR3 coding sequence is TGTGCCTGGAGTTCAGGGTGGGAGACCCAGTACTTC.

This clone was recorded a few times. This chain uses TRBV27 with TRBJ2-3, with TRBD2 identical over 7 bases. CDR1 and CDR2 from the germline V gene are MNHEY and SMNVEV (reference sequence). The CDR3 contains 12 residues. V trimming: 8 bases; J trimming: 5 bases; junction bases outside the gene matches: 4. The CDR3 spells CASQRELDTQYF. CDR3 in DNA: TGTGCCAGCCAGCGGGAATTAGATACGCAGTATTTT.

The chain combines TRBV5-8 with TRBJ2-1; the match to TRBD2 covers 7 bases. This CDR3 region has 15 residues. The germline V gene encodes CDR1 SGHTS and CDR2 YDEGEE. J was trimmed by 2 bases and V by 1 base; bases with no gene match: 3. CDR3 nucleotides: TGTGCCAGCAGCTTGAGCGGGACCACCTACAATGAGCAGTTCTTC. It translates to CASSLSGTTYNEQFF.

This clone was detected once. This sequence joins TRBV5-4 and TRBJ1-4; D perhaps matches TRBD1 (6 bases). The germline V gene encodes CDR1 SGHNT and CDR2 YYREEE (reference sequence). Trimming removed 4 bases from V and 4 bases from J, with 17 bases in between. This CDR3 region has 16 residues. The CDR3 region is CASSQPGGRGNEKLFF. The CDR3 coding sequence is TGTGCCAGCAGCCAGCCCGGGGGGCGCGGTAATGAAAAACTGTTTTTT.

V gene TRBV5-1 combines with J gene TRBJ1-2; D may be TRBD1 (6 bases). The CDR3 consists of 13 residues. V lost 5 bases, J lost 3 bases, and 11 bases lay in between. From germline, CDR1 is SGHRS and CDR2 YFSETQ. The CDR3 loop is CASRRDTDYGYTF. The CDR3 DNA follows: TGCGCCAGCAGACGGGACACCGACTATGGCTACACCTTC. Variable domain in full (rest from reference TRBV5-1 and TRBJ1-2): KAGVTQTPRYLIKTRGQQVTLSCSPISGHRSVSWYQQTPGQGLQFLFEYFSETQRNKGNFPGRFSGRQFSNSRSEMNVSTLELGDSALYLCASRRDTDYGYTFGSGTRLTVV.

This clone was observed a few times. The rearrangement links TRBV6-5 to TRBJ1-4; 8 bases line up with TRBD1. Germline CDR1 and CDR2: MNHEY and SVGAGI. V gave up 4 bases and J gave up 8 bases; unmatched junction bases: 9. The CDR3 covers 15 residues. This chain's CDR3 is CASSCCRGRGEKLFF. Here the CDR3 DNA reads TGTGCCAGCAGTTGCTGCAGGGGGCGGGGGGAAAAACTGTTTTTT.

This clone was seen a handful of times. V usage is TRBV18 and J usage is TRBJ2-3; 7 nucleotides align to TRBD2. The CDR3 loop spans 17 amino acids. J gave up 3 bases and V 6 bases, and 15 bases lay outside the gene matches. Germline loops: CDR1 KGHSH, CDR2 LQKENI. This CDR3 reads CASSPRSLAAQTDTQYF. CDR3 DNA: TGTGCCAGCTCTCCCCGTTCCCTAGCGGCCCAGACAGATACGCAGTATTTT.

As regards this clone: One end of the junction is discordant with germline, which a read error may explain. The genes are TRBV2 and TRBJ1-1; D unresolved. The germline V gene encodes CDR1 SNHLY and CDR2 FYNNEI. This CDR3 is 14 amino acids long. The CDR3 region has the DNA TGTGCCAGCAGTGCCTTCTACCCGAACACTGAAGCTTCCTTT. Translation gives CASSAFYPNTEASF. Supplemented by reference TRBV2 and TRBJ1-1, the full variable domain reads EPEVTQTPSHQVTQMGQEVILRCVPISNHLYFYWYRQILGQKVEFLVSFYNNEISEKSEIFDDQFSVERPDGSNFTLKIRSTKLEDSAMYFCASSAFYPNTEASFGQGTRLTVV.

This clone has a handful of counts. This chain uses TRBV7-9 with TRBJ2-7, with 8 nucleotides matching TRBD2. There are 14 residues in the CDR3. Germline trimming cut 5 bases from V and 1 base from J; bases unmatched to any gene: 4. Germline V gene data show CDR1 as SEHNR and CDR2 as FQNEAQ (reference sequence). The CDR3 spells CASSPGGLSYEQYF. For the CDR3, the DNA is TGTGCCAGCAGCCCGGGAGGGCTTTCCTACGAGCAGTACTTC.

This clone occurred a few times. The chain recombines TRBV6-1 with TRBJ2-3, with 7 bases lining up with TRBD1. Germline values: CDR1 MNHNS, CDR2 SASEGT. The CDR3 totals 13 residues. The ends lost 8 bases at V and 2 bases at J; junction bases unmatched: 4. The CDR3 DNA follows: TGTGCCAGCTGGGACAGCCCCACAGATACGCAGTATTTT. Translation: CASWDSPTDTQYF.

This clone was recorded a few times. This chain connects TRBV6-4 to TRBJ2-2, with a weak D call TRBD1 (6 bases). The CDR3 is made up of 16 amino acids. V gave up 4 bases and J gave up 0 bases, with 12 bases separating them. Germline loops: CDR1 MRHNA, CDR2 SNTAGT. The CDR3 spells CASSGVGTPNTGELFF. The CDR3 DNA follows: TGTGCCAGCAGTGGGGTCGGGACACCGAACACCGGGGAGCTGTTTTTT.

This clone was observed a few times. This rearrangement joins TRBV5-1 to TRBJ2-5; perhaps TRBD2 as D (7 bases). Between the trimmed V and J ends, which lost 5 bases and 5 bases, there was a span of 13 bases. This CDR3 contains 13 residues. CDR1 is SGHRS, CDR2 YFSETQ, per germline. CDR3 sequence: CASRRGAGETQYF. Here the CDR3 DNA reads TGCGCCAGCAGACGGGGGGCGGGTGAGACCCAGTACTTC.

This clone was counted between two and nine times. The CDR3 sequence: CASSPGVQGRDSPLHF. The CDR3 DNA reads TGTGCCAGCTCACCAGGGGTCCAGGGGAGGGATTCACCCCTCCACTTT. The chain joins TRBV18 to TRBJ1-6; tentative D call: TRBD1 (6 bases). The CDR3 runs to 16 residues. Germline assignment: CDR1 KGHSH and CDR2 LQKENI. The V end lost 2 bases, the J end lost 8 bases, and 16 bases lay between the germline ends.

This clone is medium-sized (0.01 to 0.1%) in the sample. The J gene is TRBJ2-1, the V gene TRBV13; TRBD2 aligns across 12 bases. Germline values: CDR1 PRHDT, CDR2 FYEKMQ (reference sequence). This CDR3 is 15 amino acids long. The V segment lost 4 bases and the J segment 5 bases; nucleotides outside the gene matches: 3. Here the CDR3 DNA reads TGTGCCAGCAGCTCACTAGCGGGAGGCCACAATGAGCAGTTCTTC. Translation: CASSSLAGGHNEQFF.